Below are 21 T cell receptor beta chains sequenced from a single sample in a study of blood T cell repertoires in COVID-19. TCRdb keeps only in-frame clones here, not all; method: immunoSEQ multiplex PCR. The table has 200,000 to 300,000 clones, approximately 90% seen once; the top ten hold roughly 3.9%. The specimen was peripheral blood. The receptors were gathered from a man aged 60 to 75 who had recovered from COVID-19.

This rearrangement joins TRBV7-8 to TRBJ2-7; 10 positions agree with TRBD1. J gave up 7 bases and V 5 bases, and 11 bases lay outside the gene matches. Germline CDR1 SGHVS, CDR2 FQNEAQ. The CDR3 is made up of 15 amino acids. The CDR3 DNA sequence: TGTGCCAGCAGCCCGAGGGACAGGGGCATAGGGGAGCAGTACTTC. Residues: CASSPRDRGIGEQYF.

This clone was detected only a few times. The chain is built from TRBV7-2 and TRBJ2-7, with TRBD1 matching 9 bases. The germline gives CDR1 SGHTA, CDR2 FQGNSA. Trimming at V came to 5 bases and at J to 0 bases, leaving 2 bases not matched to a gene. This CDR3 is 14 amino acids long. CDR3 residues: CASSAGQGSYEQYF. CDR3 sequence (DNA): TGTGCCAGCAGCGCGGGACAGGGCTCCTACGAGCAGTACTTC.

The chain employs TRBV4-1 and TRBJ1-5, with 10 bases matching TRBD1. After removal of 4 bases from V and 0 bases from J, the junction contained 12 bases not matched to a gene. CDR3 length: 19 residues. The germline V gene encodes CDR1 MGHRA and CDR2 YSYEKL. Here the CDR3 reads CASSPVVGTGVNSNQPQHF. The CDR3 nucleotides read TGCGCCAGCAGCCCCGTGGTCGGGACAGGGGTTAATAGCAATCAGCCCCAGCATTTT.

This clone was detected a few times. This chain uses TRBV9 with TRBJ2-1, with 7 bases lining up with TRBD1. The V gene end was trimmed by 1 base and the J gene end by 2 bases; junction bases not matched to a gene: 6. CDR1 SGDLS and CDR2 YYNGEE come from the germline V gene. The CDR3 spans 16 residues. CDR3 in DNA: TGTGCCAGCAGCGTATTCGCAGGGGGAACCTACAATGAGCAGTTCTTC. Translating gives CASSVFAGGTYNEQFF. The variable domain in full, with the rest retrieved from reference TRBV9 and TRBJ2-1, is DSGVTQTPKHLITATGQRVTLRCSPRSGDLSVYWYQQSLDQGLQFLIQYYNGEERAKGNILERFSAQQFPDLHSELNLSSLELGDSALYFCASSVFAGGTYNEQFFGPGTRLTVL.

This clone has only a few counts. The chain has TRBV9 and TRBJ1-3; D uncertain. Trimming took 0 bases from V and 5 from J, leaving 6 bases between them. The V gene's germline CDR1 is SGDLS and CDR2 YYNGEE. The CDR3 has 13 residues. The CDR3, as DNA: TGTGCCAGCAGCGTAGATACACGAAACACCATATATTTT. Translated: CASSVDTRNTIYF.

The J gene is TRBJ2-7, the V gene TRBV7-2; 11 nucleotides line up with TRBD2. The germline V gene has CDR1 SGHTA and CDR2 FQGNSA. CDR3 length: 17 residues. V gave up 4 bases and J gave up 1 base; unmatched junction bases: 9. The DNA for the CDR3 is TGTGCCAGCAGCTCATTTTCGACTAGCGGGGTTTCCTACGAGCAGTACTTC. Translating it yields CASSSFSTSGVSYEQYF. Together with reference TRBV7-2 and TRBJ2-7, the CDR3 gives the full variable domain: GAGVSQSPSNKVTEKGKDVELRCDPISGHTALYWYRQSLGQGLEFLIYFQGNSAPDKSGLPSDRFSAERTGGSVSTLTIQRTQQEDSAVYLCASSSFSTSGVSYEQYFGPGTRLTVT.

The genes are TRBV7-9 and TRBJ1-1; D unclear. Trimming shortened V by 5 bases and J by 1 base, and 8 bases separated the two germline ends. The CDR3 sequence is 13 residues long. CDR1 and CDR2 from the germline V gene are SEHNR and FQNEAQ (reference sequence). The CDR3 reads CASSLAPNTEAFF. Written as DNA, the CDR3 is TGTGCCAGCAGCCTGGCCCCGAACACTGAAGCTTTCTTT.

The V gene is TRBV6-5, the J gene TRBJ2-7, with TRBD2 matching over 8 bases. V dropped 0 bases and J dropped 6; count of bases not matched to a gene: 7. Germline loops: CDR1 MNHEY, CDR2 SVGAGI. The CDR3 is 15 amino acids. The CDR3 bases are TGTGCCAGCAGTTACTCGGGACTAGAGGTGGGCGAGCAGTACTTC. It specifies CASSYSGLEVGEQYF.

The chain recombines TRBV6-2 or TRBV6-3 with TRBJ1-2, with 8 bases identical to TRBD1. J lost 6 bases, V lost 5 bases, and 5 bases had no gene match. This CDR3 contains 13 residues. Germline V gene sequence: CDR1 MNHEY, CDR2 SVGEGT. DNA for the CDR3: TGTGCCAGCAGTAACGGACAGGGCCATGGCTACACCTTC. Its translation is CASSNGQGHGYTF.

This clone has a handful of counts. The V gene is TRBV4-1, the J gene TRBJ1-4; D unclear. From germline, CDR1 is MGHRA and CDR2 YSYEKL. Trimming removed 3 bases at V and 6 bases at J, with 17 bases between. CDR3 length: 16 residues. The CDR3 sequence: CASSHPSGSRDEKLFF. DNA for the CDR3: TGCGCCAGCAGCCACCCAAGCGGGTCCCGGGATGAAAAACTGTTTTTT.

Here the CDR3 DNA reads TGTGCCAGCAGCGCCCCCATCGGGGGGGGAGAGACCCAGTACTTC. As protein: CASSAPIGGGETQYF. The genes are TRBV9 and TRBJ2-5; 8 bases map to TRBD2. V trimming: 3 bases; J trimming: 4 bases; junction bases outside the gene matches: 8. The CDR3 extends over 15 amino acids. Germline-derived CDR1 and CDR2 are SGDLS and YYNGEE.

The chain is built from TRBV12-3 or TRBV12-4 and TRBJ1-4; D gene unclear. The CDR3 has 12 amino acids. V dropped 6 bases and J dropped 5 bases, with 7 bases sitting between them. The CDR3 is CASRGDNEKLFF. The CDR3 DNA reads TGTGCCAGCAGGGGCGACAATGAAAAACTGTTTTTT.

J is TRBJ1-1 and V is TRBV19, with 11 bases that match TRBD1. Per germline, CDR1 LNHDA and CDR2 SQIVND (reference sequence). There are 17 residues in the CDR3. V gave up 3 bases and J gave up 2 bases; unmatched junction bases: 8. The CDR3 region is CASSMEGQGVKNTEAFF. In nucleotides, the CDR3 is TGTGCCAGTAGTATGGAGGGACAGGGGGTGAAAAACACTGAAGCTTTCTTT.

The chain recombines TRBV18 with TRBJ2-3; the match to TRBD1 covers 7 bases. This CDR3 has 15 amino acids. The germline gives CDR1 KGHSH, CDR2 LQKENI. Trimming removed 0 bases from V and 3 bases from J; junction bases left unmatched: 3. CDR3 DNA: TGTGCCAGCTCACCACCGGGGACAGTGACAGATACGCAGTATTTT. Its protein is CASSPPGTVTDTQYF.

The chain recombines TRBV7-9 with TRBJ1-6; D is unresolved. The germline V gene encodes CDR1 SEHNR and CDR2 FQNEAQ (reference sequence). The length of the CDR3 is 11 residues. Trimming removed 5 bases at V and 10 bases at J, with 6 bases between. The CDR3 sequence is CASSQKSPLHF. DNA of the CDR3: TGTGCCAGCAGCCAAAAATCACCCCTCCACTTT.

The chain combines TRBV24-1 with TRBJ1-1; TRBD1 matches at 8 bases. V was clipped by 7 bases and J by 6 bases; unmatched bases: 12. The CDR3 contains 15 residues. Germline CDR1 is KGHDR and CDR2 is SFDVKD. This CDR3 reads CATSNSYRGGPEAFF. In DNA form, the CDR3 reads TGTGCCACCAGCAATTCCTACAGGGGGGGTCCTGAAGCTTTCTTT.

The V gene is TRBV9, the J gene TRBJ1-1, with D maybe TRBD1 (6 bases). Trimming cost V 0 bases and J 1 base, with 10 bases left between them. Germline V gene lookup returns CDR1 SGDLS and CDR2 YYNGEE. The CDR3 length is 15 residues. In DNA, the CDR3 is TGTGCCAGCAGCGTAGACAGGGTTAGGAACACTGAAGCTTTCTTT. Amino acids: CASSVDRVRNTEAFF.

The CDR3 sequence: CASSRGQSNTEAFF. The CDR3 nucleotides are TGTGCCAGTAGTAGGGGACAAAGCAACACTGAAGCTTTCTTT. The chain combines TRBV19 with TRBJ1-1; D perhaps matches TRBD1 (6 bases). The CDR3 extends over 14 amino acids. Germline lookup yields CDR1 LNHDA and CDR2 SQIVND (reference sequence). V was trimmed by 4 bases and J by 2 bases, leaving 11 bases between them.

The chain combines TRBV11-2 with TRBJ2-7; TRBD1 agrees at 7 bases. This CDR3 has 13 residues. Germline-derived CDR1 and CDR2 are SGHAT and FQNNGV. The ends lost 6 bases at V and 0 bases at J; junction bases unmatched: 2. CDR3 coding DNA: TGTGCCAGCAGTAGGGACAGCTCCTACGAGCAGTACTTC. This sequence encodes CASSRDSSYEQYF. Drawing the rest from reference TRBV11-2 and TRBJ2-7, the complete variable domain is EAGVAQSPRYKIIEKRQSVAFWCNPISGHATLYWYQQILGQGPKLLIQFQNNGVVDDSQLPKDRFSAERLKGVDSTLKIQPAKLEDSAVYLCASSRDSSYEQYFGPGTRLTVT.

The V call is TRBV14, the J call TRBJ1-2; no clear D. The germline V and J ends were trimmed by 2 bases and 0 bases, with 16 bases remaining between them. The CDR3 totals 17 residues. Per germline, CDR1 SGHDN and CDR2 FVKESK. The CDR3 bases are TGTGCCAGCAGCCAAAAAATTCGGGGAACTTCTAACTATGGCTACACCTTC. Protein sequence: CASSQKIRGTSNYGYTF.

V gene TRBV21-1 combines with J gene TRBJ2-1; TRBD2, the D gene given by the table, was not confirmed from the DNA. TRBV21-1 counts as a pseudogene. The CDR3 has 17 residues. CDR3 nucleotide sequence: TGTGCCAGCAGCCGGGCCGGGACTAGCGGGGGGCCCGATGAGCAGTTCTTC. Amino acid sequence: CASSRAGTSGGPDEQFF.